Sequencing of this T cell receptor beta chain was carried out in a study of T cell repertoires in cytomegalovirus infection. Whole-study context: Matching HLA type and CMV infection were both indicated by public TCR beta signatures.

The V and J ends lost 6 bases and 8 bases respectively, with 13 bases between them. In germline, CDR1 is DFQATT, CDR2 SNEGSKA (reference sequence). CDR3 size: 11 residues. Regarding the study as a whole: Cumulative public TCR beta family frequency identified carriers of CMV plus the relevant HLA.

TCRdb independently ran MiXCR on the reads; one entry per CDR3 protein. The repertoire holds 350,000 to 400,000 distinct CDR3 sequences, with about 32% as singletons. This clonotype was found a few times. Antigen: not known. The input for sequencing was cultured PBMCs, taken from culture after CMV antigen stimulation. The TCR sequence derives from a human donor in good health (CMV status not recorded). Some clones in this sample may be carry-over from other donors' samples. This chain connects TRBV20-1 to TRBJ1-2; no clear D gene. The DNA for the CDR3 is TGCAGTGCCCCGGAGGGATACGGCTACACCTTC. Translated: CSAPEGYGYTF.